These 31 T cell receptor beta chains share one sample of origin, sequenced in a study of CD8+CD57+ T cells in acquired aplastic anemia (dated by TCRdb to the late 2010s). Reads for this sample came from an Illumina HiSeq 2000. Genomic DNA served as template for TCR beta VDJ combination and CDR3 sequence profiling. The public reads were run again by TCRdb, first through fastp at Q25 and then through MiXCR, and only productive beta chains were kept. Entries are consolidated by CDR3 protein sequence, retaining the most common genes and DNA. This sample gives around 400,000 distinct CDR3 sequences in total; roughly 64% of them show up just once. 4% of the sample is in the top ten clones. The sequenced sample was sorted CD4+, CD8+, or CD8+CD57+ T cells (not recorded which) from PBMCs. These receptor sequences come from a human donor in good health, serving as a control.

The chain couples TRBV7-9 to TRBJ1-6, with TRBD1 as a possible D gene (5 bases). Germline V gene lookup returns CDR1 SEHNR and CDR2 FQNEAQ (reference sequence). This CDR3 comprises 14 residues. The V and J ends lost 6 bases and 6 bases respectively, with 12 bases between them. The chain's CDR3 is CASSEWGPNSPLHF. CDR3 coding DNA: TGTGCCAGCAGTGAATGGGGCCCTAATTCACCCCTCCACTTT.

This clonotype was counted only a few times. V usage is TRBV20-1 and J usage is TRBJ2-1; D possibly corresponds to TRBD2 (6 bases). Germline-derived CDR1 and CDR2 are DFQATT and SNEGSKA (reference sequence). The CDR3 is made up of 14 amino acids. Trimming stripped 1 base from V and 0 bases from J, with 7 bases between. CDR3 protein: CSARAGASYNEQFF. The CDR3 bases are TGCAGTGCTAGAGCGGGAGCCTCCTACAATGAGCAGTTCTTC.

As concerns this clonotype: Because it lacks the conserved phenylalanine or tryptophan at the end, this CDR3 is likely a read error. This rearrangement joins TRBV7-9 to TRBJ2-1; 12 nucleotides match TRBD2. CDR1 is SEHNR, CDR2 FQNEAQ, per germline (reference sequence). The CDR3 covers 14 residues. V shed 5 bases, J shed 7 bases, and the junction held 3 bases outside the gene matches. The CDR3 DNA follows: TGTGCCAGCAGCCTAGGACTAGCGGGGAATGAGCAGTTCCTC. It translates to CASSLGLAGNEQFL.

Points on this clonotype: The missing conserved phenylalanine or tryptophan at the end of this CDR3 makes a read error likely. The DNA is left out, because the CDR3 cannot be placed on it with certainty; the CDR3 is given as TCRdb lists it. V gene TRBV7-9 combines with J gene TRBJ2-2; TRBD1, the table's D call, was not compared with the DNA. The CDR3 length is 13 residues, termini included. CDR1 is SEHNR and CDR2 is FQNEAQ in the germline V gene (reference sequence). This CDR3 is CASRLERDAAHVL.

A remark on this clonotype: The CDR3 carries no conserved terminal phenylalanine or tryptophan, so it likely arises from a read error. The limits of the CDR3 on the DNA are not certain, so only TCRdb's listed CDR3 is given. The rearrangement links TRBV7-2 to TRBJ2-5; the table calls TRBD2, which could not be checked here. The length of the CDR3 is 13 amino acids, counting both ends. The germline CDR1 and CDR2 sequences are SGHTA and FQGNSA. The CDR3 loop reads CASNRGPTELAGY.

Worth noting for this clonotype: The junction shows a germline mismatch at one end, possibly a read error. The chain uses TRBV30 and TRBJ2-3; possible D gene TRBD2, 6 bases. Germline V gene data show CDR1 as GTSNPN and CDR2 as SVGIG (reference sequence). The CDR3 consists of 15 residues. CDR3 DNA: TGTGCCTGGAGTGTAAAGGGGACTTCCACAGGTACGCAGTATTTT. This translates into CAWSVKGTSTGTQYF.

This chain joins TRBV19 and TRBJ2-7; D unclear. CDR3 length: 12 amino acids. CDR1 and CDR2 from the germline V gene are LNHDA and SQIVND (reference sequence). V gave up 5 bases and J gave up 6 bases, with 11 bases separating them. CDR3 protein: CASSVSQLEQYF. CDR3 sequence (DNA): TGTGCCAGTAGTGTCTCACAACTCGAGCAGTACTTC.

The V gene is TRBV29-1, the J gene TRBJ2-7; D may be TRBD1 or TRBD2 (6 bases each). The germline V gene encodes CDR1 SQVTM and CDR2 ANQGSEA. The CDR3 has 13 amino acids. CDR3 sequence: CATVAGGTYEQYF. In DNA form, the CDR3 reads TGCGCCACCGTTGCCGGGGGCACCTACGAGCAGTACTTC.

The CDR3 sequence is CSTGGPPAYEQYF. The CDR3, as DNA: TGCAGTACCGGGGGACCGCCGGCCTACGAGCAGTACTTC. V and J are TRBV29-1 and TRBJ2-7, with D possibly being TRBD2 (6 bases). The CDR3 runs to 13 residues. Germline V CDR1 and CDR2: SQVTM, ANQGSEA.

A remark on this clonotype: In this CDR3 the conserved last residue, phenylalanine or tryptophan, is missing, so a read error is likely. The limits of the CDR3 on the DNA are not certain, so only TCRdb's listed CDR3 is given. The CDR3 reads CASTDGRGGSPNHL. The V and J genes are TRBV2 and TRBJ1-6; the D segment call TRBD1 is taken from the table without a DNA check. The length of the CDR3 is 14 amino acids, counting both ends. CDR1 SNHLY and CDR2 FYNNEI come from the germline V gene.

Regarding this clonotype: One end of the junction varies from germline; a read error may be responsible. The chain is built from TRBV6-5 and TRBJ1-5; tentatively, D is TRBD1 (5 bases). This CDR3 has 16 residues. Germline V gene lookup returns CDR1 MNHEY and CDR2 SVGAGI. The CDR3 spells CAGSTLQGLRNQPQHF. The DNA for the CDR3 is TGTGCCGGCAGTACCCTGCAGGGCCTTCGCAATCAGCCCCAGCATTTT.

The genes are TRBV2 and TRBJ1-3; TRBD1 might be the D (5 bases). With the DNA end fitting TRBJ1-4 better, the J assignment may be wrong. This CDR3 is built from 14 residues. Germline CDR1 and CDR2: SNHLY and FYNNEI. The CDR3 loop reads CASRDHGGDEKLFF. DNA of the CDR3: TGTGCCAGCAGGGACCACGGGGGGGACGAAAAACTGTTTTTT.

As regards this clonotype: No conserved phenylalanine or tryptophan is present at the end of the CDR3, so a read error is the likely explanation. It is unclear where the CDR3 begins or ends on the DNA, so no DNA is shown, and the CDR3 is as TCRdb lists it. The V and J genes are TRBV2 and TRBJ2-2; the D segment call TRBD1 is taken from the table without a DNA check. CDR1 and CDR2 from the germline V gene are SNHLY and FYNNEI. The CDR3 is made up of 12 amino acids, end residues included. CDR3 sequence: CASSVNVPDQIL.

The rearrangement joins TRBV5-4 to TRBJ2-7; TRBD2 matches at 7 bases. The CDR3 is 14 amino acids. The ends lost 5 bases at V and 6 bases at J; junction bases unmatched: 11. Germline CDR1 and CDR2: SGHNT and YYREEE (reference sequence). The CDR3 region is CASSWGGGYFEQYF. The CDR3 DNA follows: TGTGCCAGCAGTTGGGGGGGGGGGTATTTCGAGCAGTACTTC.

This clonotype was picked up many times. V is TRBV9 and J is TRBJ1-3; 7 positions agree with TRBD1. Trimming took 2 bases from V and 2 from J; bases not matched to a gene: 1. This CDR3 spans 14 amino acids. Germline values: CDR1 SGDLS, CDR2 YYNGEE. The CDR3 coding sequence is TGTGCCAGCAGCGTCCAGGGGGCTGGAAACACCATATATTTT. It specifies CASSVQGAGNTIYF.

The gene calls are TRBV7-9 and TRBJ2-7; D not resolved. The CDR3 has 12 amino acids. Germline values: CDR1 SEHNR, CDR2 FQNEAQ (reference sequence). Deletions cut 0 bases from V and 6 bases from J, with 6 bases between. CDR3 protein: CASSLALAEQYF. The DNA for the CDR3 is TGTGCCAGCAGCTTAGCCCTTGCCGAGCAGTACTTC.

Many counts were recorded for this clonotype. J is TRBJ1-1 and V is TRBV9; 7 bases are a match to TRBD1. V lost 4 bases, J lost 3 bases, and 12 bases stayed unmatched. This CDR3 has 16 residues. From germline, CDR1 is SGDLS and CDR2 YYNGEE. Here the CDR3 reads CASSKRQGRQYTEAFF. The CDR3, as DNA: TGTGCCAGCAGCAAAAGACAGGGTCGGCAGTACACTGAAGCTTTCTTT. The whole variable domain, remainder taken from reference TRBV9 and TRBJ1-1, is DSGVTQTPKHLITATGQRVTLRCSPRSGDLSVYWYQQSLDQGLQFLIQYYNGEERAKGNILERFSAQQFPDLHSELNLSSLELGDSALYFCASSKRQGRQYTEAFFGQGTRLTVV.

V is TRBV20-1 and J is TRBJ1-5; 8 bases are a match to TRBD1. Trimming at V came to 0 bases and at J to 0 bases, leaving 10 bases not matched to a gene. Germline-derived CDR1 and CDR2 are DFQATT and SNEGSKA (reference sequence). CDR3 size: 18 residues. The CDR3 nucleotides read TGCAGTGCTAGAGACCCGGGACAGGATTTATATAGCAATCAGCCCCAGCATTTT. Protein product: CSARDPGQDLYSNQPQHF.

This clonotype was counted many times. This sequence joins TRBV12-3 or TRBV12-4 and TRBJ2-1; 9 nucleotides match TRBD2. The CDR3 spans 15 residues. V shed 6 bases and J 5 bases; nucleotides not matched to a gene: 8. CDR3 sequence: CASRQGRGGHNEQFF. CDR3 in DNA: TGTGCCAGCAGGCAAGGGCGGGGGGGACACAATGAGCAGTTCTTC.

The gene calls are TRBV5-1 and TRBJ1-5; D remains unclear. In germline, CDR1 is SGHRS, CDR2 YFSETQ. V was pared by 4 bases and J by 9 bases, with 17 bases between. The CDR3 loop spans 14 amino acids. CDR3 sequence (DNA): TGCGCCAGCAGCCCCGCGGCAGAGGATCCGCCCCAGCATTTT. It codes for CASSPAAEDPPQHF.

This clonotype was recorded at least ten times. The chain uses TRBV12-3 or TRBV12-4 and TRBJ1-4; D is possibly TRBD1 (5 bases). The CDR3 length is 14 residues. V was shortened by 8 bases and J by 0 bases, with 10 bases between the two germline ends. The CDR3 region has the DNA TGTGCCAGCTTGAGACAGCCAACTAATGAAAAACTGTTTTTT. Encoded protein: CASLRQPTNEKLFF.

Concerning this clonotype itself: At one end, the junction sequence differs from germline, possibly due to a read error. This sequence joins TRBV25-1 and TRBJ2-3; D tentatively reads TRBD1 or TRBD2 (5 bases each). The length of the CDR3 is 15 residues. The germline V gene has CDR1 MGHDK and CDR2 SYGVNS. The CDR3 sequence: CATSNSGASSDTQYF. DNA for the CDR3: TGTGCCACCAGTAATTCCGGGGCTAGTTCAGATACGCAGTATTTT.

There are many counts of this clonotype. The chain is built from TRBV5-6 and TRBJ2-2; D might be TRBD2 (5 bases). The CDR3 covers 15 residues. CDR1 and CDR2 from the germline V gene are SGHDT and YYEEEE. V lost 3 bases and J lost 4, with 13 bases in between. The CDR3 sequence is CASSSPGEITGELFF. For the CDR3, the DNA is TGTGCCAGCAGCTCGCCCGGGGAGATCACCGGGGAGCTGTTTTTT.

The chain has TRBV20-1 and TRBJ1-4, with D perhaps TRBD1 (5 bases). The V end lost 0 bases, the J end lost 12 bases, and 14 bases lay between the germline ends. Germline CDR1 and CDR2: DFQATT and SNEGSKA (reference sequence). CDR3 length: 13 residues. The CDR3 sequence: CSARDQGSGELFF. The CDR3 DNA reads TGCAGTGCTAGAGATCAGGGTAGCGGGGAACTGTTTTTT.

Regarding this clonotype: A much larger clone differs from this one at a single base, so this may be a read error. The CDR3 DNA is TGTGCCAGCAGCCGGCCGGGACGGGGGAACAATGAGCAGTTCTTC. Amino acids: CASSRPGRGNNEQFF. The chain employs TRBV3-1 and TRBJ2-1; TRBD2 might be the D (6 bases). The germline gives CDR1 LGHDT, CDR2 YNNKEL (reference sequence). This CDR3 is 15 amino acids long. Trimming removed 4 bases from V and 5 bases from J, with 15 bases in between.

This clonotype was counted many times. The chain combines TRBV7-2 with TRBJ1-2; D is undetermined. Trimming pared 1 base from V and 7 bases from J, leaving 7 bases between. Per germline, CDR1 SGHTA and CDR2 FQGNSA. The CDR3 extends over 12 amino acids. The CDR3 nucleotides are TGTGCCAGCAGCTTAGTAAGTGCTGGCTACACCTTC. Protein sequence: CASSLVSAGYTF.

The CDR3 DNA reads as TGTGCCAGCAGCTTACCCTTGCGGGGAACACAGATACGCTTCTTT. Protein sequence: CASSLPLRGTQIRFF. The chain links TRBV7-3 to TRBJ1-1; no reliable D call. V was pared by 2 bases and J by 14 bases, with 24 bases between. There are 15 residues in the CDR3. CDR1 is SGHTA and CDR2 is FQGTGA in the germline V gene. Looking up the rest from reference TRBV7-3 and TRBJ1-1 gives the full variable domain: GAGVSQTPSNKVTEKGKYVELRCDPISGHTALYWYRQSLGQGPEFLIYFQGTGAADDSGLPNDRFFAVRPEGSVSTLKIQRTERGDSAVYLCASSLPLRGTQIRFFGQGTRLTVV.

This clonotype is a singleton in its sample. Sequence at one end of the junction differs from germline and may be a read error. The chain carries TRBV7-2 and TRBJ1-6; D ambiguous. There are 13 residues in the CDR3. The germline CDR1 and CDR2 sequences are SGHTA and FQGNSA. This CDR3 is CASRIESNSHLQF. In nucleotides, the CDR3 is TGTGCCAGCAGGATTGAGAGCAATTCACACCTCCAGTTT.

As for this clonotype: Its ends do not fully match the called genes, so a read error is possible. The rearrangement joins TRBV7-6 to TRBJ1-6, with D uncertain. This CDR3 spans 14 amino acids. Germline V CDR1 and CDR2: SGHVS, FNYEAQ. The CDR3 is CASSLDEGQPQHFF. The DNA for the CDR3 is TGTGCCAGCAGCTTAGACGAGGGTCAGCCCCAGCATTTTTTT.

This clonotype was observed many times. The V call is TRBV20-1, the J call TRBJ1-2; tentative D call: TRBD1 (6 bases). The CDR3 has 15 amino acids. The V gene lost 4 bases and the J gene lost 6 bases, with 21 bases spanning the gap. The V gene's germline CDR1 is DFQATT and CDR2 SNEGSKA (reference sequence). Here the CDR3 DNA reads TGCAGTGCTACAAGATGGGGCAGGGGAGGTAATGGCTACACCTTC. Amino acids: CSATRWGRGGNGYTF.

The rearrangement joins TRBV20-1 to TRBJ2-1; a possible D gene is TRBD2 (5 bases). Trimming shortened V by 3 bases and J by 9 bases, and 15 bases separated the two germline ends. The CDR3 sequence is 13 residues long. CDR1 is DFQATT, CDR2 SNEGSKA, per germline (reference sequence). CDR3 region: CSARSGFGIEQFF. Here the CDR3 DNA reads TGCAGTGCTAGGTCCGGGTTCGGGATTGAGCAGTTCTTC.